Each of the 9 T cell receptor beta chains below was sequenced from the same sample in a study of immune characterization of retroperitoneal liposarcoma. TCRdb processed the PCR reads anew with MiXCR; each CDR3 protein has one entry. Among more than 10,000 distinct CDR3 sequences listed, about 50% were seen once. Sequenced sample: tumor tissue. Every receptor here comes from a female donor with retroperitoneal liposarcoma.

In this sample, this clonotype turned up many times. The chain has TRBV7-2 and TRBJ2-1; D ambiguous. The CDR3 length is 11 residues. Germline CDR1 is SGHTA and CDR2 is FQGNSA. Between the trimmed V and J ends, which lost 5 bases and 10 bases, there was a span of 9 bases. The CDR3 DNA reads TGTGCCAGCAGCAACTACGACGAGCAGTTCTTC. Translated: CASSNYDEQFF.

The CDR3 DNA follows: TGTGCCAGCAGCTCGTACCTAGCGGGAGTCTACAATGAGCAGTACTTC. Protein sequence: CASSSYLAGVYNEQYF. V and J are TRBV7-9 and TRBJ2-1, with 10 bases fitting TRBD2. Judging by the DNA end, TRBJ2-7 fits better; the J call may be wrong. The germline V gene encodes CDR1 SEHNR and CDR2 FQNEAQ (reference sequence). The CDR3 extends over 16 amino acids.

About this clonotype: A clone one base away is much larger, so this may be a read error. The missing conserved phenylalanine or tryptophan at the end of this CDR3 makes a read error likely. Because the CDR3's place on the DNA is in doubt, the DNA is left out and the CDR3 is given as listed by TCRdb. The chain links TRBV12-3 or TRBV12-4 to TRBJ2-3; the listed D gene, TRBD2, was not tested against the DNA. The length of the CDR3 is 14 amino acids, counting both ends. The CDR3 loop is CASSHLAGGYEQYL.

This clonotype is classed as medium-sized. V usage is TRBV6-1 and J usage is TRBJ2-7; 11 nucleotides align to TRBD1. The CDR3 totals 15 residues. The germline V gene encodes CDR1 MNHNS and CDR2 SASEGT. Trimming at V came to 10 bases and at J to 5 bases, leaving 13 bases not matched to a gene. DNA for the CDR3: TGTGCCACCTTCGAATCGGGACAGGGGGTCCACGAGCAGTACTTC. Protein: CATFESGQGVHEQYF.

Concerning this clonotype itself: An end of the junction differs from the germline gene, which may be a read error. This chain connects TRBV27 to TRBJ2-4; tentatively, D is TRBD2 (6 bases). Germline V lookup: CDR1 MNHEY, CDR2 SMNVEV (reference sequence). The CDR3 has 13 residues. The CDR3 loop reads CASRGDLARRDIF. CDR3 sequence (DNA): TGTGCCAGCAGAGGGGACTTGGCTAGGAGGGATATCTTC.

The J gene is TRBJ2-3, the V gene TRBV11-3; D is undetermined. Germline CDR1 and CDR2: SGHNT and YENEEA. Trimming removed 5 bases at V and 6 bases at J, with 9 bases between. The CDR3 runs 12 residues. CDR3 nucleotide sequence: TGTGCCAGCAGCATAGGGCTCGATACGCAGTATTTT. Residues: CASSIGLDTQYF. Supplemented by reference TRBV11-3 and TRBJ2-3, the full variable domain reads EAGVVQSPRYKIIEKKQPVAFWCNPISGHNTLYWYLQNLGQGPELLIRYENEEAVDDSQLPKDRFSAERLKGVDSTLKIQPAELGDSAVYLCASSIGLDTQYFGPGTRLTVL.

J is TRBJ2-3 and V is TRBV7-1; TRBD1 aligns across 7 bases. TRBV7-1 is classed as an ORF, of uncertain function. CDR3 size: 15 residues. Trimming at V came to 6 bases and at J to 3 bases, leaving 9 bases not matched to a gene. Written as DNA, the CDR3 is TGTGCCAGCAGAGATAGACAGGGTAAAACAGATACGCAGTATTTT. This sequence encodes CASRDRQGKTDTQYF.

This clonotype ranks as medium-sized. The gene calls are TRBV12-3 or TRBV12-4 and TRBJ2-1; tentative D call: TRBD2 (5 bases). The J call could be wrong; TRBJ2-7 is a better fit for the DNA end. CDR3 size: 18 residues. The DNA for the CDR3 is TGTGCCAGCACCTTCCGGACCCGAGGGATTAGCTCCTACAATGAGCAGTACTTC. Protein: CASTFRTRGISSYNEQYF.

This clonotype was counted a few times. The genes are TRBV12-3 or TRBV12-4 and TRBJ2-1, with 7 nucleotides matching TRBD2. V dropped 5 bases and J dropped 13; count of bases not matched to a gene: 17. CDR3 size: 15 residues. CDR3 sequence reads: CASSHIAGTKRTQFF. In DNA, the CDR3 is TGTGCCAGCAGTCATATAGCGGGTACTAAGAGAACCCAGTTCTTC.